What follows are 14 T cell receptor beta chains derived from one specimen sequenced in a study of cytomegalovirus exposure and HLA in healthy donors. Clones were read by immunoSEQ multiplex PCR, and TCRdb kept only the in-frame ones, dropping some. The sample includes 280,000 or so clones, 88% seen only once; the top ten take 0.92%. Sequencing used PBMCs. Every receptor here comes from a woman aged 18 to 35 in good health and CMV-seronegative.

This clone was seen once. The chain links TRBV7-2 to TRBJ2-7; TRBD1 matches 9 bases. Germline CDR1 reads SGHTA; CDR2 reads FQGNSA. The length of the CDR3 is 15 residues. The V gene end was trimmed by 5 bases and the J gene end by 1 base; junction bases not matched to a gene: 6. CDR3 protein: CASSPDRGPSYEQYF. CDR3 nucleotide sequence: TGTGCCAGCAGCCCGGACAGGGGCCCTTCCTACGAGCAGTACTTC.

This clone was picked up one time. The rearrangement uses TRBV5-1 and TRBJ2-5, with TRBD1 identical over 7 bases. The ends lost 2 bases at V and 4 bases at J; junction bases unmatched: 5. CDR3 size: 14 residues. The germline V gene has CDR1 SGHRS and CDR2 YFSETQ. This CDR3 reads CASSLRGQVETQYF. CDR3 nucleotides: TGCGCCAGCAGCTTAAGGGGGCAGGTAGAGACCCAGTACTTC. Based on the CDR3 plus reference TRBV5-1 and TRBJ2-5, the full variable domain is KAGVTQTPRYLIKTRGQQVTLSCSPISGHRSVSWYQQTPGQGLQFLFEYFSETQRNKGNFPGRFSGRQFSNSRSEMNVSTLELGDSALYLCASSLRGQVETQYFGPGTRLLVL.

The V and J genes are TRBV28 and TRBJ2-7, with D tentatively TRBD2 (6 bases). The V end lost 3 bases, the J end lost 13 bases, and 19 bases lay between the germline ends. Germline CDR1 MDHEN, CDR2 SYDVKM. The length of the CDR3 is 13 residues. As DNA, the CDR3 is TGTGCCAGCAGTTTTAAAAAGCGGGCGATTAGATACTTC. Protein: CASSFKKRAIRYF.

The chain's CDR3 is CASSYTGTGGYGYTF. Written as DNA, the CDR3 is TGTGCCAGCAGTTACACCGGGACAGGGGGCTATGGCTACACCTTC. J is TRBJ1-2 and V is TRBV6-5, with TRBD1 identical over 11 bases. This CDR3 region has 15 residues. Unmatched junction bases numbered 3, after V lost 2 bases and J lost 4 bases. Per germline, CDR1 MNHEY and CDR2 SVGAGI.

The chain carries TRBV9 and TRBJ2-2; unclear D gene. This CDR3 contains 17 residues. Germline-derived CDR1 and CDR2 are SGDLS and YYNGEE. Trimming took off 2 bases at V and 8 bases at J, with 22 bases between the two ends. CDR3 in DNA: TGTGCCAGCAGCGTTGGTTTGAGCACCACTACCTCTGGGGAGCTGTTTTTT. Translating it yields CASSVGLSTTTSGELFF.

V is TRBV28 and J is TRBJ1-2; TRBD1 is a possible D gene (5 bases). The V gene lost 8 bases and the J gene lost 4 bases, with 14 bases spanning the gap. This CDR3 has 13 residues. Germline V gives CDR1 MDHEN, CDR2 SYDVKM. The CDR3 nucleotides are TGTGCCAGCGAGGGGAGGAACCTCTATGGCTACACCTTC. Encoded protein: CASEGRNLYGYTF.

The chain employs TRBV7-9 and TRBJ2-7; 8 bases agree with TRBD2. CDR1 SEHNR and CDR2 FQNEAQ come from the germline V gene (reference sequence). CDR3 length: 16 residues. V shed 4 bases, J shed 5 bases, and the junction held 13 bases outside the gene matches. CDR3 in DNA: TGTGCCAGCAGCTCGTATCTCGGGGGGGGCCAGGACGAGCAGTACTTC. Its translation: CASSSYLGGGQDEQYF.

The V and J genes are TRBV11-2 and TRBJ2-7; TRBD2 matches at 7 bases. The V gene's germline CDR1 is SGHAT and CDR2 FQNNGV. The CDR3 consists of 13 residues. V dropped 5 bases and J dropped 6; count of bases not matched to a gene: 7. In DNA form, the CDR3 reads TGTGCCAGCAGCCCAGGACTAGTCGCCGAGCAGTACTTC. Translated, it gives CASSPGLVAEQYF. The complete variable domain, with remaining parts taken from reference TRBV11-2 and TRBJ2-7, reads EAGVAQSPRYKIIEKRQSVAFWCNPISGHATLYWYQQILGQGPKLLIQFQNNGVVDDSQLPKDRFSAERLKGVDSTLKIQPAKLEDSAVYLCASSPGLVAEQYFGPGTRLTVT.

This clone was seen many times. This rearrangement joins TRBV7-2 to TRBJ2-3; D not certain. Germline assignment: CDR1 SGHTA and CDR2 FQGNSA. Trimming took 1 base from V and 1 from J, leaving 9 bases between them. The CDR3 runs to 15 residues. The CDR3 bases are TGTGCCAGCAGCTTAGGGCCGTTCGGCACAGATACGCAGTATTTT. Translated: CASSLGPFGTDTQYF.

V gene TRBV28 combines with J gene TRBJ1-5, with TRBD1 matching 8 bases. Germline CDR1 is MDHEN and CDR2 is SYDVKM. CDR3 length: 15 residues. The junction had 8 bases not matched to a gene; V was cut back by 6 bases and J by 4 bases. The CDR3 sequence: CASRLHRGGNQPQHF. In nucleotides, the CDR3 is TGTGCCAGCAGGCTACACAGGGGGGGTAATCAGCCCCAGCATTTT.

The genes are TRBV10-3 and TRBJ2-1; 8 bases line up with TRBD2. In germline, CDR1 is ENHRY, CDR2 SYGVKD. This CDR3 comprises 14 residues. V gave up 5 bases and J gave up 8 bases; unmatched junction bases: 8. CDR3 nucleotides: TGTGCCATCAGTCCGGGACTAGTCCTTGATGAGCAGTTCTTC. It yields the protein CAISPGLVLDEQFF.

The chain has TRBV2 and TRBJ2-2; D not certain. Trimming left V 4 bases short and J 0 bases short, with 12 bases between. CDR1 is SNHLY and CDR2 is FYNNEI in the germline V gene. This CDR3 region has 16 residues. CDR3 sequence reads: CASSGEGAPNTGELFF. The CDR3 DNA is TGTGCCAGCAGTGGAGAAGGAGCTCCGAACACCGGGGAGCTGTTTTTT.

The rearrangement links TRBV28 to TRBJ2-7, with D possibly TRBD2 on 6 matching bases. Trimming pared 4 bases from V and 2 bases from J, leaving 12 bases between. This CDR3 is 14 amino acids long. The germline V gene has CDR1 MDHEN and CDR2 SYDVKM. CDR3 sequence (DNA): TGTGCCAGCAGTTCCTCCGGGAGACCCTACGAGCAGTACTTC. Protein product: CASSSSGRPYEQYF.

The genes are TRBV18 and TRBJ2-1; D might be TRBD2 (5 bases). Trimming stripped 2 bases from V and 7 bases from J, with 12 bases between. This CDR3 comprises 14 residues. Germline loops: CDR1 KGHSH, CDR2 LQKENI. The CDR3, as DNA: TGTGCCAGCTCACCAGGCTCCGGCGGGAATGAGCAGTTCTTC. It is translated as CASSPGSGGNEQFF.